These 22 T cell receptor beta chains were all obtained from the same sample, sequenced in a study of CXCR3-negative and CXCR3-positive naive CD8 T cells. Carrying UMI labels, the TRB cDNA libraries were prepared through 5' RACE. TCRdb reprocessed the 5' RACE reads and reports one entry per CDR3 protein, with no DNA. The sample's table shows 35,000 to 40,000 distinct CDR3 sequences. Sequenced material: memory CD8+ T cells from blood. These receptor sequences come from a human donor in good health. Some clones in this sample may be carry-over from other donors' samples.

The chain has TRBV7-6 and TRBJ2-3; there is no DNA to check the TCRdb D call of TRBD2. The germline V gene has CDR1 SGHVS and CDR2 FNYEAQ. This CDR3 has 16 residues. The CDR3 loop reads CASSPTGGEGADTQYF.

The gene calls are TRBV28 and TRBJ1-5. Germline values: CDR1 MDHEN, CDR2 SYDVKM. CDR3 size: 14 residues. The CDR3: CASSLRGRPEPQHF.

The chain recombines TRBV6-5 with TRBJ1-1. The CDR3 has 15 amino acids. Germline CDR1 reads MNHEY; CDR2 reads SVGAGI. CDR3 residues: CASSSITDTNTEAFF.

The chain employs TRBV7-2 and TRBJ2-2; TCRdb calls TRBD1, which cannot be checked without DNA. This CDR3 comprises 15 residues. Germline CDR1 reads SGHTA; CDR2 reads FQGNSA. The CDR3 reads CASSTTATGTGELFF.

The gene calls are TRBV10-2 and TRBJ2-2; TCRdb's D gene call, TRBD2, goes unchecked for lack of DNA. Per the germline V gene, CDR1 is WSHSY and CDR2 is SAAADI. This CDR3 region has 13 residues. The chain's CDR3 is CATEVSGTGELFF.

The chain uses TRBV9 and TRBJ2-7; the TCRdb D gene call, TRBD2, has no DNA to confirm it. This CDR3 has 15 amino acids. CDR1 and CDR2 from the germline V gene are SGDLS and YYNGEE. CDR3 sequence reads: CASSPSAGGPYEQYF.

This chain uses TRBV20-1 with TRBJ2-7. The V gene's germline CDR1 is DFQATT and CDR2 SNEGSKA (reference sequence). This CDR3 region has 13 residues. The chain's CDR3 is CSAEDGPNYEQYF.

The chain has TRBV15 and TRBJ2-1. In germline, CDR1 is LNHNV, CDR2 YYDKDF (reference sequence). The CDR3 sequence is 13 residues long. The CDR3: CATSTSKVNEQFF.

V gene TRBV27 combines with J gene TRBJ2-7; as DNA is missing, the TRBD2 call by TCRdb cannot be tested. This CDR3 comprises 14 residues. CDR1 MNHEY and CDR2 SMNVEV come from the germline V gene (reference sequence). CDR3: CASSTLDSSYEQYF.

The J gene is TRBJ2-5, the V gene TRBV20-1; without DNA, the TCRdb call of TRBD2 cannot be checked. This CDR3 has 12 residues. Germline CDR1 is DFQATT and CDR2 is SNEGSKA (reference sequence). This CDR3 is CSARLAGETQYF.

This chain joins TRBV6-1 and TRBJ2-3; absent DNA, TCRdb's TRBD1 call cannot be checked. Germline V gives CDR1 MNHNS, CDR2 SASEGT. This CDR3 is built from 14 residues. The CDR3 sequence: CASSGTGGSDTQYF.

V gene TRBV12-3 or TRBV12-4 combines with J gene TRBJ2-2. The CDR3 is made up of 12 amino acids. CDR3 in amino acids: CASGGYPGELFF.

The CDR3 protein is CASSLFREKLFF. The rearrangement links TRBV7-9 to TRBJ1-4. CDR1 and CDR2 (germline): SEHNR, FQNEAQ (reference sequence). This CDR3 region has 12 residues.

This CDR3 reads CASMESYEQYF. The chain carries TRBV6-2 or TRBV6-3 and TRBJ2-7. The CDR3 runs to 11 residues. CDR1 is MNHEY and CDR2 is SVGEGT in the germline V gene.

The chain joins TRBV12-3 or TRBV12-4 to TRBJ2-7; without DNA, the TCRdb call of TRBD1 cannot be checked. CDR3 size: 11 residues. CDR3 sequence: CASSRANEQYF.

V is TRBV6-5 and J is TRBJ2-7; TCRdb outputs TRBD1, but without DNA this stays unchecked. The V gene's germline CDR1 is MNHEY and CDR2 SVGAGI. This CDR3 is 14 amino acids long. CDR3 loop: CASSYATGTREQYF.

CDR3 sequence: CASSYNLGDSAYEQYF. The chain links TRBV6-5 to TRBJ2-7; there is no DNA to check the TCRdb D call of TRBD2. Germline loops: CDR1 MNHEY, CDR2 SVGAGI. The CDR3 covers 16 residues.

J is TRBJ1-1 and V is TRBV4-3; the D gene TCRdb calls, TRBD1, cannot be checked with no DNA. Germline V CDR1 and CDR2: LGHNA, YSLEER. This CDR3 region has 15 residues. The CDR3 loop reads CASSQDDRVGTEAFF.

The chain couples TRBV5-1 to TRBJ2-2; TCRdb proposes TRBD1, but this gene call is untestable without DNA. This CDR3 region has 17 residues. Germline lookup yields CDR1 SGHRS and CDR2 YFSETQ. The CDR3 protein is CASSHTLTGGNTGELFF.

The V call is TRBV7-3, the J call TRBJ2-7; absent DNA, TCRdb's TRBD2 call cannot be checked. The CDR3 runs to 15 residues. From germline, CDR1 is SGHTA and CDR2 FQGTGA. The chain's CDR3 is CASSLTASGAYEQYF.

The chain couples TRBV20-1 to TRBJ1-2. Germline CDR1 DFQATT, CDR2 SNEGSKA (reference sequence). The CDR3 has 13 residues. This CDR3 reads CSARIPNDYGYTF.

The rearrangement joins TRBV6-2 or TRBV6-3 to TRBJ1-2. Looked up from germline, CDR1 is MNHEY and CDR2 is SVGEGT. This CDR3 is 12 amino acids long. The CDR3 reads CASITSTYGYTF.